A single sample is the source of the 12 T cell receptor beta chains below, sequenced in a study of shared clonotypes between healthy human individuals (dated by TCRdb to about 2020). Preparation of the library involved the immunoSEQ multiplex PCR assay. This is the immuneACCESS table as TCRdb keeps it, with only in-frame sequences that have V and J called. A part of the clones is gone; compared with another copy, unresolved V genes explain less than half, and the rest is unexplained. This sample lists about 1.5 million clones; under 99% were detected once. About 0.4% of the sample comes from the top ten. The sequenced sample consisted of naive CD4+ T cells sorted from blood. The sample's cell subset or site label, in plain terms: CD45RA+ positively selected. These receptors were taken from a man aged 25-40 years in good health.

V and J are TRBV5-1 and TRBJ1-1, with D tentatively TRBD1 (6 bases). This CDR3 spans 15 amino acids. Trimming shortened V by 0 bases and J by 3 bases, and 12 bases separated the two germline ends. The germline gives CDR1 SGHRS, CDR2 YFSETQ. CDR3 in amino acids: CASSLEGGGHTEAFF. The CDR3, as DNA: TGCGCCAGCAGCTTGGAAGGGGGAGGACACACTGAAGCTTTCTTT.

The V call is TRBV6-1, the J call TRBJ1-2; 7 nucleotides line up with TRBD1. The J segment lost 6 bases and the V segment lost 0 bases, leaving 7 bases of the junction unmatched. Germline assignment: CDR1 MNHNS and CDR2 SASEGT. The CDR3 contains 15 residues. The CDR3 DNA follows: TGTGCCAGCAGTGAAGCCGCCGGGACAGCCGATGGCTACACCTTC. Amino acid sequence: CASSEAAGTADGYTF.

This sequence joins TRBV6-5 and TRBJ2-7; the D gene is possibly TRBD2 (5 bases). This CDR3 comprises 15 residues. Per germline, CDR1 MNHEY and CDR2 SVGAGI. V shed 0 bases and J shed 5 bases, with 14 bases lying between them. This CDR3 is CASSYSNVASHEQYF. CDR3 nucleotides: TGTGCCAGCAGTTACTCGAATGTAGCGTCTCACGAGCAGTACTTC.

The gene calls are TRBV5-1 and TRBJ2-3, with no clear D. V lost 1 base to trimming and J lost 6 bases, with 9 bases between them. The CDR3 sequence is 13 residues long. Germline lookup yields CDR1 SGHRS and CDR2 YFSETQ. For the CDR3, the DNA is TGCGCCAGCAGCTTGACCTTCGGCGATACGCAGTATTTT. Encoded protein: CASSLTFGDTQYF.

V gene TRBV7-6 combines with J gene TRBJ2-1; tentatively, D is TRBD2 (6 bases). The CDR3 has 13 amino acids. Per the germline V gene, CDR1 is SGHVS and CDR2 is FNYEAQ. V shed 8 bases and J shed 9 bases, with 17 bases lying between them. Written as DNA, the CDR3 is TGTGCCAGCCCTGGCAGGGTGGAGGGTGAGCAGTTCTTC. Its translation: CASPGRVEGEQFF.

CDR3 bases: TGTGCCAGCGGAACGTTAACTAGCTCCTACACCGGGGAGCTGTTTTTT. Translating gives CASGTLTSSYTGELFF. This sequence joins TRBV9 and TRBJ2-2; a weak D match, TRBD2 (6 bases). This CDR3 has 16 amino acids. V was clipped by 7 bases and J by 3 bases, with 19 bases between them. Germline V gene sequence: CDR1 SGDLS, CDR2 YYNGEE.

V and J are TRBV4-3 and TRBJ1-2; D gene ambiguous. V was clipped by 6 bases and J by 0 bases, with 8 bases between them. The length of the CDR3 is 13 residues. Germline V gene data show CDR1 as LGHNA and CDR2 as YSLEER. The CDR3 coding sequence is TGCGCCAGCAGTCAGGCCCCTAACTATGGCTACACCTTC. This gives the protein CASSQAPNYGYTF.

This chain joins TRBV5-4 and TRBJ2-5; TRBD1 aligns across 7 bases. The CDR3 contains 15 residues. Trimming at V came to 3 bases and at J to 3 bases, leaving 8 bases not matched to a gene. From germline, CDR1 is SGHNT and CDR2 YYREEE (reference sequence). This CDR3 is CASSSTGTREETQYF. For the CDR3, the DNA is TGTGCCAGCAGCTCGACAGGGACCAGGGAAGAGACCCAGTACTTC. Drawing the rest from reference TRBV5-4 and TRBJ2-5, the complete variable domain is ETGVTQSPTHLIKTRGQQVTLRCSSQSGHNTVSWYQQALGQGPQFIFQYYREEENGRGNFPPRFSGLQFPNYSSELNVNALELDDSALYLCASSSTGTREETQYFGPGTRLLVL.

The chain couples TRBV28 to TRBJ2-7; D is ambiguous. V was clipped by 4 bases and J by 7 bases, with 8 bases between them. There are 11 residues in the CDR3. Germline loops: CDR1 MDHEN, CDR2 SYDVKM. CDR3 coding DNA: TGTGCCAGCAGTTCCATCAGAGAGCAGTACTTC. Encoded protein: CASSSIREQYF.

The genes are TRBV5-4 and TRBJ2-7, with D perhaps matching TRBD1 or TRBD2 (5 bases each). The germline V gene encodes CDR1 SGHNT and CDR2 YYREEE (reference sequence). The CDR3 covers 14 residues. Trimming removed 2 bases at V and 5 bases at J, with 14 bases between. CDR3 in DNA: TGTGCCAGCAGCTTTCAGGGCCCGGGAAACGAGCAGTACTTC. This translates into CASSFQGPGNEQYF.

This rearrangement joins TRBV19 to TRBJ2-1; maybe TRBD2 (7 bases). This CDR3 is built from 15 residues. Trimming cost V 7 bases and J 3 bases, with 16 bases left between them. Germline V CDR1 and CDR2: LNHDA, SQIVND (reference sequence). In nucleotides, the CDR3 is TGTGCCAGTATAAAGGGGAGGGGGTACTACAATGAGCAGTTCTTC. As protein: CASIKGRGYYNEQFF.

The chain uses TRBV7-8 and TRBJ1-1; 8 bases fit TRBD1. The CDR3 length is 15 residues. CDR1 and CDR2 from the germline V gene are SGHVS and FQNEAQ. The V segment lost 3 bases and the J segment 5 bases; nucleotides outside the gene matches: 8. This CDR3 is CASSFEDRALTEAFF. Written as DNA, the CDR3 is TGTGCCAGCAGCTTCGAGGACAGGGCGTTGACTGAAGCTTTCTTT.